A single sample is the source of the 23 T cell receptor beta chains below, sequenced in a study of T cells in Graves' hyperthyroidism and ophthalmopathy. Amplified TCR beta CDR3 regions came from RNA transcripts. HTBI primers were the set used in a first-round RT-PCR of the TCR CDR3. TCRdb analysed the multiplex PCR reads with MiXCR anew, one entry per CDR3 protein. Here the sample spans some 320,000 distinct CDR3 sequences, about 13% being singletons. The sample comprised blood. Receptor source: a woman in her 40s with Graves' ophthalmopathy.

This clonotype appeared many times. V is TRBV10-3 and J is TRBJ2-5; D possibly matches TRBD1 or TRBD2 (5 bases each). Germline loops: CDR1 ENHRY, CDR2 SYGVKD. The CDR3 covers 16 residues. Trimming left V 3 bases short and J 5 bases short, with 19 bases between. DNA for the CDR3: TGTGCCATCAGTGATGAAGGGGCCAAGCGGATGGAGACCCAGTACTTC. This translates into CAISDEGAKRMETQYF.

In its sample, this clonotype was seen many times. The V gene is TRBV5-5, the J gene TRBJ1-1; unclear D gene. This CDR3 spans 13 amino acids. Germline V CDR1 and CDR2: SGHKS, YYEKEE (reference sequence). The ends were cut back, 0 bases at V and 8 bases at J, with 11 bases in the middle. CDR3 nucleotide sequence: TGTGCCAGCAGCTTGGGGGTTACGGAGGAAGCTTTCTTT. Translated: CASSLGVTEEAFF. Full variable domain (remainder filled in from reference TRBV5-5 and TRBJ1-1): DAGVTQSPTHLIKTRGQQVTLRCSPISGHKSVSWYQQVLGQGPQFIFQYYEKEERGRGNFPDRFSARQFPNYSSELNVNALLLGDSALYLCASSLGVTEEAFFGQGTRLTVV.

This clonotype was counted ten times or more. The chain recombines TRBV5-1 with TRBJ1-2; 8 nucleotides match TRBD1. V trimming: 3 bases; J trimming: 8 bases; junction bases outside the gene matches: 6. CDR3 length: 13 amino acids. CDR1 SGHRS and CDR2 YFSETQ come from the germline V gene. This CDR3 reads CASSSRGREGYTF. CDR3 DNA: TGCGCCAGCAGCTCCAGGGGGCGAGAAGGCTACACCTTC.

Concerning this clonotype: Here the CDR3 omits its conserved ending phenylalanine or tryptophan, so a read error is the likely source. The V call is TRBV2, the J call TRBJ1-6, with 7 bases matching TRBD1. J gave up 14 bases and V 6 bases, and 19 bases lay outside the gene matches. This CDR3 spans 16 amino acids. CDR1 is SNHLY and CDR2 is FYNNEI in the germline V gene. The CDR3 loop is CASSLWDSTPSFTLHS. CDR3 coding DNA: TGTGCCAGCAGCCTATGGGACAGCACACCAAGCTTCACCCTCCACTCT.

This clonotype was detected many times. The V gene is TRBV9, the J gene TRBJ2-7; 10 positions agree with TRBD1. CDR3 size: 15 residues. Germline V lookup: CDR1 SGDLS, CDR2 YYNGEE. The ends lost 2 bases at V and 3 bases at J; junction bases unmatched: 5. The CDR3, as DNA: TGTGCCAGCAGCGTTCGGACAGGGGGAGGCTACGAGCAGTACTTC. Protein: CASSVRTGGGYEQYF.

This clonotype was picked up a small number of times. CDR3 sequence (DNA): TGTGCCAGCAGCCGGACATTGGGACAGGGAGCTAACACCATATATTTT. Its translation is CASSRTLGQGANTIYF. This sequence joins TRBV14 and TRBJ1-3; 9 bases fit TRBD1. Trimming removed 4 bases from V and 7 bases from J; junction bases left unmatched: 11. The CDR3 covers 16 residues. Germline V gene sequence: CDR1 SGHDN, CDR2 FVKESK.

This clonotype appeared many times. The chain couples TRBV7-2 to TRBJ2-2, with D possibly matching TRBD1 (6 bases). The germline V gene encodes CDR1 SGHTA and CDR2 FQGNSA. There are 15 residues in the CDR3. Trimming shortened V by 1 base and J by 6 bases, and 12 bases separated the two germline ends. The CDR3 DNA reads TGTGCCAGCAGCTTAGTAGACAGGTTCTCCGGGGAGCTGTTTTTT. Its protein is CASSLVDRFSGELFF. Full variable domain (outside the CDR3, taken from reference TRBV7-2 and TRBJ2-2): GAGVSQSPSNKVTEKGKDVELRCDPISGHTALYWYRQSLGQGLEFLIYFQGNSAPDKSGLPSDRFSAERTGGSVSTLTIQRTQQEDSAVYLCASSLVDRFSGELFFGEGSRLTVL.

This clonotype was counted many times. J is TRBJ1-3 and V is TRBV11-2; D gene unclear. CDR3 length: 14 residues. Looked up from germline, CDR1 is SGHAT and CDR2 is FQNNGV. V lost 2 bases and J lost 8, with 13 bases in between. CDR3 sequence: CASSLRFGPDTIYF. In DNA, the CDR3 is TGTGCCAGCAGCTTAAGGTTCGGGCCGGACACCATATATTTT.

This clonotype was detected ten times or more. The chain has TRBV2 and TRBJ2-7; 7 bases map to TRBD1. J gave up 0 bases and V 3 bases, and 5 bases lay outside the gene matches. This CDR3 has 15 amino acids. Looked up from germline, CDR1 is SNHLY and CDR2 is FYNNEI. In nucleotides, the CDR3 is TGTGCCAGCAGTGACAAGGGACAGAACTCCTACGAGCAGTACTTC. Protein sequence: CASSDKGQNSYEQYF.

This clonotype has at least ten counts. The J gene is TRBJ2-1, the V gene TRBV12-5, with D possibly matching TRBD1 (6 bases). This CDR3 contains 14 residues. The V and J ends lost 2 bases and 8 bases respectively, with 13 bases between them. Germline V gene data show CDR1 as LGHNT and CDR2 as FRNRAP. The CDR3 nucleotides are TGTGCTAGTGGTTTGAACCTAGAGGGGGATGAGCAGTTCTTC. Protein product: CASGLNLEGDEQFF. The complete variable domain, with remaining parts taken from reference TRBV12-5 and TRBJ2-1, reads DARVTQTPRHKVTEMGQEVTMRCQPILGHNTVFWYRQTMMQGLELLAYFRNRAPLDDSGMPKDRFSAEMPDATLATLKIQPSEPRDSAVYFCASGLNLEGDEQFFGPGTRLTVL.

This clonotype was observed at least ten times. The chain combines TRBV6-1 with TRBJ1-2; 12 bases are shared with TRBD1. V gave up 5 bases and J gave up 9 bases; unmatched junction bases: 10. The CDR3 runs 15 residues. Germline V lookup: CDR1 MNHNS, CDR2 SASEGT. CDR3 in amino acids: CASSQGTGGLGSYTF. DNA of the CDR3: TGTGCCAGCAGTCAAGGGACAGGGGGCCTCGGGAGCTACACCTTC.

The V call is TRBV18, the J call TRBJ1-1, with D maybe TRBD1 (6 bases). The CDR3 length is 15 residues. Deletions cut 3 bases from V and 3 bases from J, with 14 bases between. Germline V gene sequence: CDR1 KGHSH, CDR2 LQKENI. CDR3 nucleotides: TGTGCCAGCTCACCTGACAGGACAGTAGACACTGAAGCTTTCTTT. Residues: CASSPDRTVDTEAFF.

This clonotype was counted a few times. The rearrangement links TRBV6-1 to TRBJ1-4; 7 bases are a match to TRBD1. CDR1 and CDR2 from the germline V gene are MNHNS and SASEGT. The CDR3 consists of 14 residues. V gave up 5 bases and J gave up 6 bases; unmatched junction bases: 6. CDR3 bases: TGTGCCAGCAGTAGGACAGGATCGTATGAAAAACTGTTTTTT. As protein: CASSRTGSYEKLFF.

There are a few counts of this clonotype. This may come from a read error, since a much larger clone is one base off. The CDR3 reads CASIGGTNTGAFF. CDR3 bases: TGTGCCAGTATCGGGGGAACGAACACTGGAGCTTTCTTT. This chain joins TRBV2 and TRBJ1-1; the D gene is possibly TRBD1 (5 bases). Germline CDR1 is SNHLY and CDR2 is FYNNEI. CDR3 length: 13 amino acids.

This clonotype showed up just a few times. This may stem from a read error, because a much larger clone lies one nucleotide away. This chain joins TRBV2 and TRBJ2-7; 8 nucleotides agree with TRBD1. CDR3 size: 12 residues. Germline CDR1 is SNHLY and CDR2 is FYNNEI. CDR3 in DNA: TGTGCCAGCTCAGGGGGCCGGGACGAGCAGTGCTTC. Translation gives CASSGGRDEQCF.

On this clonotype itself: A much larger clonotype is one base distant, so this may be a read error. CDR3 loop: CSALTEAGYNEQFF. CDR3 nucleotides: TGCAGTGCCCTCACAGAGGCCGGCTACAATGAGCAGTTCTTC. The chain uses TRBV20-1 and TRBJ2-1; D is uncertain. This CDR3 comprises 14 residues. Trimming took off 6 bases at V and 3 bases at J, with 15 bases between the two ends. Germline values: CDR1 DFQATT, CDR2 SNEGSKA (reference sequence).

This clonotype was observed at least ten times. This rearrangement joins TRBV10-3 to TRBJ2-5; either TRBD1 or TRBD2 may fit D (5 bases each). This CDR3 has 14 residues. CDR1 is ENHRY, CDR2 SYGVKD, per germline. Between the trimmed V and J ends, which lost 6 bases and 5 bases, there was a span of 16 bases. CDR3 residues: CAIREGTRVETQYF. The CDR3 nucleotides read TGTGCCATCAGGGAAGGGACGAGGGTCGAGACCCAGTACTTC.

About this clonotype: This may be a read error: a much more frequent sequence differs by one nucleotide. No conserved phenylalanine or tryptophan ends this CDR3, so it is likely a read error. The V and J genes are TRBV6-1 and TRBJ1-6; possibly TRBD1 for D (5 bases). The length of the CDR3 is 15 residues. Germline assignment: CDR1 MNHNS and CDR2 SASEGT. V shed 1 base and J shed 6 bases, with 10 bases lying between them. In DNA, the CDR3 is TGTGCCAGCAGTGAAGTGGGGGGTTTTAATTCACCCCTCCACCTT. This gives the protein CASSEVGGFNSPLHL.

This clonotype was detected only a few times. The chain combines TRBV11-2 with TRBJ2-2; D call uncertain. Trimming stripped 5 bases from V and 3 bases from J, with 13 bases between. This CDR3 is 15 amino acids long. Germline-derived CDR1 and CDR2 are SGHAT and FQNNGV. As DNA, the CDR3 is TGTGCCAGCAGCCAGACACTTACTTACACCGGGGAGCTGTTTTTT. This encodes CASSQTLTYTGELFF.

The table lists this clonotype with many counts. The chain uses TRBV29-1 and TRBJ1-1; D is undetermined. The CDR3 covers 11 residues. Per the germline V gene, CDR1 is SQVTM and CDR2 is ANQGSEA. V was clipped by 0 bases and J by 9 bases, with 8 bases between them. The CDR3 region has the DNA TGCAGCGTTGAAGATAGGATACAAGCTTTCTTT. Translated: CSVEDRIQAFF.

This clonotype was counted between two and nine times. This sequence joins TRBV19 and TRBJ2-7; tentatively, D is TRBD1 (5 bases). V lost 2 bases to trimming and J lost 6 bases, with 14 bases between them. Germline loops: CDR1 LNHDA, CDR2 SQIVND (reference sequence). The CDR3 length is 14 residues. CDR3 sequence: CASSIQGQTPEQYF. The CDR3 region has the DNA TGTGCCAGTAGTATACAGGGCCAAACCCCCGAGCAGTACTTC.

This clonotype was seen at least ten times. The DNA for the CDR3 is TGTGCCAGCAGTTGGGAGACAGGGGGCAACGAGCAGTACTTC. This translates into CASSWETGGNEQYF. The V gene is TRBV6-1, the J gene TRBJ2-7, with 10 positions matching TRBD1. This CDR3 is 14 amino acids long. The germline V gene has CDR1 MNHNS and CDR2 SASEGT. With 5 bases clipped from V and 5 bases from J, the junction kept 6 bases outside the gene matches.

In this sample, this clonotype turned up many times. The DNA of the CDR3 is TGTGCCAGCAGGGGAACAGTCAGCCAAGGGACCATGAACACTGAAGCTTTCTTT. It specifies CASRGTVSQGTMNTEAFF. V usage is TRBV6-2 or TRBV6-3 and J usage is TRBJ1-1; D perhaps matches TRBD1 (5 bases). CDR1 and CDR2 from the germline V gene are MNHEY and SVGEGT. V lost 6 bases to trimming and J lost 0 bases, with 23 bases between them. The CDR3 consists of 18 residues.